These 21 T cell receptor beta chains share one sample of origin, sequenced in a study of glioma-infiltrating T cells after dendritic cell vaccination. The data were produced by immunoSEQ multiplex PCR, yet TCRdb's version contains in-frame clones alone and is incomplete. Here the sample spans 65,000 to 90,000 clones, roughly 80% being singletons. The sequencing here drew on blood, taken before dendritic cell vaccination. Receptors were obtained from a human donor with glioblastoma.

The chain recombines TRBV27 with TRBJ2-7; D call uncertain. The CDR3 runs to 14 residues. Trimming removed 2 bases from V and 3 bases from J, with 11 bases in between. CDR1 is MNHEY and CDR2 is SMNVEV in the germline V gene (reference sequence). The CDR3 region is CASSLEAVFYEQYF. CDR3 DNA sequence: TGTGCCAGCAGTTTAGAGGCCGTATTCTACGAGCAGTACTTC.

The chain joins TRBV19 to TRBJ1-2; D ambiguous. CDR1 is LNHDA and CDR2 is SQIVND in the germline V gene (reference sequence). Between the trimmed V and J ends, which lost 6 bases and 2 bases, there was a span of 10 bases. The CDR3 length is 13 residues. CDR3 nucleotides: TGTGCCAGTAGCCCATCTACCAACTATGGCTACACCTTC. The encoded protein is CASSPSTNYGYTF.

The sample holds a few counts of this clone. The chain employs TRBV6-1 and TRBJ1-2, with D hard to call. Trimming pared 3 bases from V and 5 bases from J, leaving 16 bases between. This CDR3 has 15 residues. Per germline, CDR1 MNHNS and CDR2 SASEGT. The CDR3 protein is CASSDRVLQRYGYTF. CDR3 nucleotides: TGTGCCAGCAGTGATAGAGTACTCCAACGGTATGGCTACACCTTC.

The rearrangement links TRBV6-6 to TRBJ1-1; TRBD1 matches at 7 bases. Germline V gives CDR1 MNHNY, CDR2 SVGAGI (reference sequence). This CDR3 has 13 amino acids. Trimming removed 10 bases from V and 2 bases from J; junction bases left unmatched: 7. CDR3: CATHRGHNTEAFF. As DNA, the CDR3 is TGTGCCACTCACAGGGGACATAACACTGAAGCTTTCTTT.

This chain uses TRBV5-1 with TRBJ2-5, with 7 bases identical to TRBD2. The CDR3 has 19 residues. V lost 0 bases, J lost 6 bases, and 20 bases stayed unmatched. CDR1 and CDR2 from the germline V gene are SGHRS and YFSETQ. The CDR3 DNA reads TGCGCCAGCAGCTTGGTCTTTCCGGGAGGCCTCTATCTGGAGAAGACCCAGTACTTC. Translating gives CASSLVFPGGLYLEKTQYF.

CDR3 in amino acids: CASSPLSGRGDEQFF. The CDR3 DNA reads TGTGCCAGCAGCCCTCTAAGCGGGAGAGGCGATGAGCAGTTCTTC. The chain carries TRBV7-9 and TRBJ2-1; 8 nucleotides align to TRBD2. This CDR3 has 15 residues. Germline V gene data show CDR1 as SEHNR and CDR2 as FQNEAQ (reference sequence). J gave up 8 bases and V 5 bases, and 11 bases lay outside the gene matches.

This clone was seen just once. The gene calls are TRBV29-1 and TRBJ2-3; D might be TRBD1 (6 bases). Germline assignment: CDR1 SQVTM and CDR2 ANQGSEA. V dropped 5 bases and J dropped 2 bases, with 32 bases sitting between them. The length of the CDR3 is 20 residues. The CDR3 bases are TGCAGCGTTCTTTCTACCCGAAGCACAGGGACACTTTTACTCACAGATACGCAGTATTTT. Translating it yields CSVLSTRSTGTLLLTDTQYF.

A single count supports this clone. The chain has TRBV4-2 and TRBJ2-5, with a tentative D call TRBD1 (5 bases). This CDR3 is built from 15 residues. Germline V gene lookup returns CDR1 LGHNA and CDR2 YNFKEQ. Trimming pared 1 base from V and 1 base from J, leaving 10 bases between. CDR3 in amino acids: CASSQVQGPQETQYF. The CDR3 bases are TGTGCCAGCAGCCAAGTCCAGGGTCCCCAAGAGACCCAGTACTTC.

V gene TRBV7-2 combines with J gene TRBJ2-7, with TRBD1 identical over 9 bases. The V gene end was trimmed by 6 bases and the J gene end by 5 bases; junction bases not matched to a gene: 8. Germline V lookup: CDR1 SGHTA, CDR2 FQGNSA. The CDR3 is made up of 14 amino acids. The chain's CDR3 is CASSFRTGEDEQYF. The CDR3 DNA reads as TGTGCCAGCAGTTTTCGGACAGGGGAGGACGAGCAGTACTTC.

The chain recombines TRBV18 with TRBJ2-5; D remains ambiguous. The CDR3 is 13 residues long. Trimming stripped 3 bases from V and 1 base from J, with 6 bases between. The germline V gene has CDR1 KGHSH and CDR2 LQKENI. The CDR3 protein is CASSPPSQETQYF. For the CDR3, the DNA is TGTGCCAGCTCACCCCCGTCCCAAGAGACCCAGTACTTC.

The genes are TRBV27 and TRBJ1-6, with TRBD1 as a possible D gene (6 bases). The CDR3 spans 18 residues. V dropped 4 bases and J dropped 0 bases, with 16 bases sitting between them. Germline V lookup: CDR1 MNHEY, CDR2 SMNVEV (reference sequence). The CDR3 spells CASSSRGGWSSYNSPLHF. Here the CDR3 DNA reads TGTGCCAGCAGTTCCAGGGGCGGGTGGAGCTCCTATAATTCACCCCTCCACTTT.

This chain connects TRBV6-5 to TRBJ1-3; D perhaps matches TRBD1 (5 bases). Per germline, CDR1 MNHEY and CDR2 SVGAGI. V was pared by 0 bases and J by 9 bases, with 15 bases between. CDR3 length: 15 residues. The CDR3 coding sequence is TGTGCCAGCAGTTACTCGATAGAACCCGGGGGCACCATATATTTT. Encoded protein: CASSYSIEPGGTIYF.

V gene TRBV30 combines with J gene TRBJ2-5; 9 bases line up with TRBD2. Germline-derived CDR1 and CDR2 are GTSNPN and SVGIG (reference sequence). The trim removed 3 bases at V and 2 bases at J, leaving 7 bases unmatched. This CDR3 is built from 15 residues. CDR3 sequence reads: CAWRAGTSLQETQYF. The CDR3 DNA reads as TGTGCCTGGAGGGCCGGGACTAGCTTACAAGAGACCCAGTACTTC. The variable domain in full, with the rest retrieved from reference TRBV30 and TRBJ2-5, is SQTIHQWPATLVQPVGSPLSLECTVEGTSNPNLYWYRQAAGRGLQLLFYSVGIGQISSEVPQNLSASRPQDRQFILSSKKLLLSDSGFYLCAWRAGTSLQETQYFGPGTRLLVL.

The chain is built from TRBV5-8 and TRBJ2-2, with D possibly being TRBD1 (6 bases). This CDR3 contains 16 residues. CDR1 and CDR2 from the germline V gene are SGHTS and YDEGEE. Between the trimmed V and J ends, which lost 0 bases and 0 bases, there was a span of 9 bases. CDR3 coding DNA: TGTGCCAGCAGCTTGGTCTGGACAGCGAACACCGGGGAGCTGTTTTTT. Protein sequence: CASSLVWTANTGELFF.

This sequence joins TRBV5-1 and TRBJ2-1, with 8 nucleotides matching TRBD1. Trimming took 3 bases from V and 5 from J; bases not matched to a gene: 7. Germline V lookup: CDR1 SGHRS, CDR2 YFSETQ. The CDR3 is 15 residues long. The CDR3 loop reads CASSSQGAQDNEQFF. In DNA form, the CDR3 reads TGCGCCAGCAGCTCGCAGGGGGCGCAGGACAATGAGCAGTTCTTC.

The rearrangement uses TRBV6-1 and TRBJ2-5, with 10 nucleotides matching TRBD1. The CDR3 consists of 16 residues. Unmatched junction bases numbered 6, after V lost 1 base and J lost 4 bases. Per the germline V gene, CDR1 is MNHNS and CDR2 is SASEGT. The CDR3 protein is CASSEVIRTGGETQYF. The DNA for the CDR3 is TGTGCCAGCAGTGAAGTTATAAGGACAGGGGGAGAGACCCAGTACTTC.

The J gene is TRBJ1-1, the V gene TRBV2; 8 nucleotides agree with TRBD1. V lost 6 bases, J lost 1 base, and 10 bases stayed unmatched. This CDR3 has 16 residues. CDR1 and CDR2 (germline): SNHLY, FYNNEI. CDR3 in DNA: TGTGCCAGCAGCCCAAGTCCCGGGACAGGGAACACTGAAGCTTTCTTT. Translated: CASSPSPGTGNTEAFF.

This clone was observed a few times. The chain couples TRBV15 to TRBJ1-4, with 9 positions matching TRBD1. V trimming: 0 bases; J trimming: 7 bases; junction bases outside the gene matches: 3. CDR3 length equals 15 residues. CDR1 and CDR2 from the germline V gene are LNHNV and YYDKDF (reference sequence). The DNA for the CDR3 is TGTGCCACCAGCAGAGATCGGGGACAGGGTGAAAAACTGTTTTTT. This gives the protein CATSRDRGQGEKLFF.

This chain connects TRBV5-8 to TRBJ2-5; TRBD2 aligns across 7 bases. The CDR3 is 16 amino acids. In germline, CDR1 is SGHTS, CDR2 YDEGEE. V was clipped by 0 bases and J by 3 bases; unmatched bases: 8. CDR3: CASSLGTRGGEETQYF. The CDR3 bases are TGTGCCAGCAGCTTGGGGACTAGAGGTGGGGAAGAGACCCAGTACTTC.

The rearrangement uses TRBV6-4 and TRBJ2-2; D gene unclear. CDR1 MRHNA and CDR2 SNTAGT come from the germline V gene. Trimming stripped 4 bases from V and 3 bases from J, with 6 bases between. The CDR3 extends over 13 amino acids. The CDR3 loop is CASSAGDTGELFF. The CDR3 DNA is TGTGCCAGCAGTGCGGGTGACACCGGGGAGCTGTTTTTT.

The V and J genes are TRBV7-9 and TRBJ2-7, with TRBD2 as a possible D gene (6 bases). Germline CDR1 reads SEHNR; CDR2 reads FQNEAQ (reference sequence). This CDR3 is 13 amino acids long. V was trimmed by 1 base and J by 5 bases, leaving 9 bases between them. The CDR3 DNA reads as TGTGCCAGCAGCTTAGGGGGGGTCCACGAGCAGTACTTC. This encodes CASSLGGVHEQYF.